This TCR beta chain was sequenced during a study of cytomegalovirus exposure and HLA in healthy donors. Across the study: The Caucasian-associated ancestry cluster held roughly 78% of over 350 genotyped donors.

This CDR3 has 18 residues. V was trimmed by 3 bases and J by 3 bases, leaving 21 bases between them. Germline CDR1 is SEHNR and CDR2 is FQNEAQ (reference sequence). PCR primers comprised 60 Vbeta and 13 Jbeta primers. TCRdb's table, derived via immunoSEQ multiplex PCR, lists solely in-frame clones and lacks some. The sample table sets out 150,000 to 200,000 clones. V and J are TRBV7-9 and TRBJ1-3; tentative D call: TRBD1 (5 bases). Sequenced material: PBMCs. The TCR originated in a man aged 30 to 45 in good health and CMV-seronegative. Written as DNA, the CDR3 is TGTGCCAGCAGCTTGGGGCCCCCGGGCCTCGGGGGTGGAAACACCATATATTTT. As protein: CASSLGPPGLGGGNTIYF.